Only a few counts were recorded for the clone carrying this T cell receptor beta chain. The sample comes from a study of OX40 agonist ivuxolimab in advanced cancers. Study at large: Having had anti-PD-1, anti-PD-L1 or anti-CTLA-4 therapy before was allowed, and under 50% had some. Partial responses were achieved by three patients, one with hepatocellular carcinoma and two with cutaneous melanoma.

The data were produced by immunoSEQ multiplex PCR, yet TCRdb's version contains in-frame clones alone and is incomplete. Of some 90,000 clones listed, about 93% are singletons. The study sampled blood at baseline, cycle 4 day 1, and cycle 7 day 1. The CDR3 length is 13 residues. With 6 bases removed from V and 7 bases from J, the gap between germline ends came to 15 bases. Per the germline V gene, CDR1 is MDHEN and CDR2 is SYDVKM. The material sequenced was CD4+ or CD8+ T cells sorted from blood, taken in a trial of the OX40 agonist ivuxolimab. This TCR was sampled from an adult with an advanced solid tumor such as melanoma, head and neck, liver or kidney cancer. The chain carries TRBV28 and TRBJ1-2; D is uncertain. CDR3 loop: CASREAAARGYTF. CDR3 in DNA: TGTGCCAGCAGAGAGGCCGCGGCTCGTGGCTACACCTTC.